The 18 T cell receptor beta chains below were found in one sample sequenced in a study of blood T cell repertoires in COVID-19. TCRdb's copy holds only in-frame clones and misses some; the assay was immunoSEQ multiplex PCR. The data contain 60,000 to 80,000 clones, just over 85% of them singletons. Specimen: peripheral blood. The receptors were sampled from a human donor in a cohort sampled during active COVID-19.

V gene TRBV5-1 combines with J gene TRBJ2-1, with 9 bases that match TRBD2. V gave up 4 bases and J gave up 6 bases; unmatched junction bases: 11. CDR3 length equals 16 residues. Germline-derived CDR1 and CDR2 are SGHRS and YFSETQ. The CDR3 is CASSEFTGTSSNEQFF. The DNA of the CDR3 is TGCGCCAGCAGCGAATTCACCGGGACTAGCAGCAATGAGCAGTTCTTC. Full variable domain (outside the CDR3, taken from reference TRBV5-1 and TRBJ2-1): KAGVTQTPRYLIKTRGQQVTLSCSPISGHRSVSWYQQTPGQGLQFLFEYFSETQRNKGNFPGRFSGRQFSNSRSEMNVSTLELGDSALYLCASSEFTGTSSNEQFFGPGTRLTVL.

This chain uses TRBV19 with TRBJ1-1; the match to TRBD1 covers 7 bases. The junction had 5 bases not matched to a gene; V was cut back by 8 bases and J by 5 bases. CDR1 LNHDA and CDR2 SQIVND come from the germline V gene (reference sequence). The CDR3 extends over 12 amino acids. CDR3 in amino acids: CASSGQRTEAFF. In DNA form, the CDR3 reads TGTGCCAGTTCGGGACAGAGGACTGAAGCTTTCTTT.

With respect to this clone: At one boundary the junction diverges from the germline segment, which might be a read error. V and J are TRBV6-1 and TRBJ2-6, with D possibly being TRBD2 (6 bases). Germline values: CDR1 MNHNS, CDR2 SASEGT. The CDR3 has 16 residues. For the CDR3, the DNA is TGTGCCAGCAGTGAAGATCCGGGGGATGGGGCCAACGTCCTAACTTTC. Translating it yields CASSEDPGDGANVLTF.

V is TRBV6-5 and J is TRBJ1-1, with D tentatively TRBD1 (6 bases). The CDR3 spans 16 residues. In germline, CDR1 is MNHEY, CDR2 SVGAGI. Trimming removed 0 bases at V and 1 base at J, with 12 bases between. This chain's CDR3 is CASSYSIGTSNTEAFF. The CDR3 DNA reads TGTGCCAGCAGTTACTCCATCGGGACATCGAACACTGAAGCTTTCTTT.

This clone was counted only a few times. V usage is TRBV4-2 and J usage is TRBJ2-5; 12 nucleotides agree with TRBD2. CDR3 length: 16 amino acids. With 5 bases clipped from V and 1 base from J, the junction kept 5 bases outside the gene matches. Germline V gene lookup returns CDR1 LGHNA and CDR2 YNFKEQ. In DNA form, the CDR3 reads TGTGCCAGCAGCTCTCTAGCGGGGGGGATCCAAGAGACCCAGTACTTC. Translating it yields CASSSLAGGIQETQYF.

CDR3 sequence reads: CASSLTGDGTYEQYF. For the CDR3, the DNA is TGTGCCAGCAGCTTAACGGGGGACGGAACCTACGAGCAGTACTTC. The genes are TRBV7-2 and TRBJ2-7; maybe TRBD2 (6 bases). The CDR3 covers 15 residues. The V end lost 2 bases, the J end lost 2 bases, and 13 bases lay between the germline ends. Germline V gives CDR1 SGHTA, CDR2 FQGNSA.

Notes on this clone: The junction departs from the called germline gene at one end, perhaps through a read error. V gene TRBV9 combines with J gene TRBJ2-1; D might be TRBD1 (7 bases). This CDR3 comprises 15 residues. Germline V gene data show CDR1 as SGDLS and CDR2 as YYNGEE. The CDR3 loop reads CASSAGGQDYDEQFF. DNA for the CDR3: TGTGCCAGCAGCGCCGGTGGACAGGACTACGATGAGCAGTTCTTC.

The J gene is TRBJ1-3, the V gene TRBV27; a possible D gene is TRBD1 (6 bases). Germline V lookup: CDR1 MNHEY, CDR2 SMNVEV (reference sequence). V lost 10 bases, J lost 0 bases, and 16 bases lay in between. This CDR3 has 15 residues. The CDR3 bases are TGTGCCACCAAAGCCAGGGGAGCCTCTGGAAACACCATATATTTT. Amino acids: CATKARGASGNTIYF.

The rearrangement uses TRBV2 and TRBJ2-1, with 12 nucleotides matching TRBD2. CDR1 is SNHLY and CDR2 is FYNNEI in the germline V gene. This CDR3 has 16 residues. With V trimmed by 0 bases and J by 7 bases, 4 bases remained unmatched. CDR3 amino acids: CASSEAGLAGKNEQFF. The CDR3 DNA reads as TGTGCCAGCAGTGAAGCTGGACTAGCGGGAAAAAATGAGCAGTTCTTC.

This clone has only a few counts. The CDR3: CASSPVGSRETQYF. DNA of the CDR3: TGTGCCAGCAGCCCGGTGGGCAGCCGGGAGACCCAGTACTTC. V is TRBV7-2 and J is TRBJ2-5; D is unresolved. V was trimmed by 5 bases and J by 5 bases, leaving 15 bases between them. Germline loops: CDR1 SGHTA, CDR2 FQGNSA. The CDR3 has 14 residues. The full variable domain, in which reference TRBV7-2 and TRBJ2-5 provide the parts outside the CDR3, is GAGVSQSPSNKVTEKGKDVELRCDPISGHTALYWYRQSLGQGLEFLIYFQGNSAPDKSGLPSDRFSAERTGGSVSTLTIQRTQQEDSAVYLCASSPVGSRETQYFGPGTRLLVL.

This chain links TRBV19 with TRBJ1-5; 7 bases are shared with TRBD1. From germline, CDR1 is LNHDA and CDR2 SQIVND (reference sequence). This CDR3 is 15 amino acids long. The junction had 8 bases not matched to a gene; V was cut back by 5 bases and J by 4 bases. The CDR3 is CASSAGQSINQPQHF. CDR3 in DNA: TGTGCCAGTAGTGCGGGACAGAGCATTAATCAGCCCCAGCATTTT.

The rearrangement joins TRBV28 to TRBJ1-5; a possible D gene is TRBD1 (5 bases). Germline loops: CDR1 MDHEN, CDR2 SYDVKM. This CDR3 region has 15 residues. V was pared by 3 bases and J by 6 bases, with 15 bases between. This CDR3 is CASSFGGVRLQPQHF. In DNA, the CDR3 is TGTGCCAGCAGTTTTGGAGGGGTGAGGCTTCAGCCCCAGCATTTT. Using reference TRBV28 and TRBJ1-5 for the parts outside the CDR3, the full variable domain is DVKVTQSSRYLVKRTGEKVFLECVQDMDHENMFWYRQDPGLGLRLIYFSYDVKMKEKGDIPEGYSVSREKKERFSLILESASTNQTSMYLCASSFGGVRLQPQHFGDGTRLSIL.

The rearrangement joins TRBV3-1 (or the pseudogene TRBV3-2) to TRBJ1-4; 7 nucleotides agree with TRBD1. The CDR3 runs 15 residues. Germline lookup yields CDR1 LGHDT and CDR2 YNNKEL (reference sequence). Trimming at V came to 6 bases and at J to 8 bases, leaving 12 bases not matched to a gene. CDR3 coding DNA: TGTGCCAGCAGTTACAACCTGGGACAGAAGGAAAAACTGTTTTTT. Protein: CASSYNLGQKEKLFF.

This clone was counted a single time. V gene TRBV18 combines with J gene TRBJ1-1; tentative D call: TRBD1 (5 bases). CDR1 KGHSH and CDR2 LQKENI come from the germline V gene. This CDR3 has 16 residues. V dropped 5 bases and J dropped 5 bases, with 21 bases sitting between them. CDR3 coding DNA: TGTGCCAGCTCATCTTCTACCCCAGGGCCTGAAACTGAAGCTTTCTTT. Amino acid sequence: CASSSSTPGPETEAFF.

A few counts support this clone. The J gene is TRBJ2-1, the V gene TRBV5-1; 8 bases fit TRBD2. CDR3 size: 14 residues. Losses at the gene ends were 7 bases for V and 0 bases for J; bases not matched to a gene: 3. Germline V lookup: CDR1 SGHRS, CDR2 YFSETQ. CDR3 sequence reads: CASSGGSSYNEQFF. CDR3 DNA: TGCGCCAGCTCGGGAGGGAGCTCCTACAATGAGCAGTTCTTC.

This chain joins TRBV25-1 and TRBJ2-3; D possibly corresponds to TRBD2 (5 bases). The CDR3 has 12 amino acids. Germline values: CDR1 MGHDK, CDR2 SYGVNS. The V end lost 8 bases, the J end lost 6 bases, and 12 bases lay between the germline ends. CDR3 in DNA: TGTGCCAGCTCCCCGGGGTCTGATACGCAGTATTTT. As protein: CASSPGSDTQYF. The whole variable domain, remainder taken from reference TRBV25-1 and TRBJ2-3, is EADIYQTPRYLVIGTGKKITLECSQTMGHDKMYWYQQDPGMELHLIHYSYGVNSTEKGDLSSESTVSRIRTEHFPLTLESARPSHTSQYLCASSPGSDTQYFGPGTRLTVL.

The gene calls are TRBV7-3 and TRBJ2-3; 11 bases are a match to TRBD2. The germline CDR1 and CDR2 sequences are SGHTA and FQGTGA. The junction had 8 bases not matched to a gene; V was cut back by 5 bases and J by 4 bases. CDR3 size: 16 residues. Written as DNA, the CDR3 is TGTGCCAGCAGCCGTAGCGGGGGGGCAAACGCAGATACGCAGTATTTT. Encoded protein: CASSRSGGANADTQYF.

In DNA form, the CDR3 reads TGTGCCAGCAGCATGGACAGCCGTGGCTACACCTTC. Residues: CASSMDSRGYTF. This chain connects TRBV6-2 or TRBV6-3 to TRBJ1-2, with a possible D match to TRBD1 (6 bases). The germline V and J ends were trimmed by 6 bases and 7 bases, with 12 bases remaining between them. The CDR3 runs to 12 residues. The V gene's germline CDR1 is MNHEY and CDR2 SVGEGT.